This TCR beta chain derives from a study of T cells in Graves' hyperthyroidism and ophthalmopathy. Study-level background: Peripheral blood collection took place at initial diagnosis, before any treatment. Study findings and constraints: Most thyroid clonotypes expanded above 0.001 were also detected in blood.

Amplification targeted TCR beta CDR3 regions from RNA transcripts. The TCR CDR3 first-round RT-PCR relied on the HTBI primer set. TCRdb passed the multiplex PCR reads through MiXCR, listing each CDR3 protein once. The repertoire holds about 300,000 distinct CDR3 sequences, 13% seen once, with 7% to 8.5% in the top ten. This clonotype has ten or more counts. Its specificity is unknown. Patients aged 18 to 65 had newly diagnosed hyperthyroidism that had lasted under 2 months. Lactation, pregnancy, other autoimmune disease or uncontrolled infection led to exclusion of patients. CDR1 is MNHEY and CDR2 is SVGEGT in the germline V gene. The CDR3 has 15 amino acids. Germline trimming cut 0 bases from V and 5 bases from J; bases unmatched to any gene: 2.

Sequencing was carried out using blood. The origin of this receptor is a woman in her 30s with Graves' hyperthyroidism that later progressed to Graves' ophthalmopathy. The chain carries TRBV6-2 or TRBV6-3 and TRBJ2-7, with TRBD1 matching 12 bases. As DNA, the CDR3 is TGTGCCAGCAGTTACTCCGGGACAGGGGGCGACGAGCAGTACTTC. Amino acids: CASSYSGTGGDEQYF.